These 11 T cell receptor beta chains were all obtained from the same sample, sequenced in a study of molecular identifiers for immune sequencing clone quantification. TCRdb re-called the PCR reads through MiXCR, storing one row per CDR3 protein. The sample holds approximately 630,000 distinct CDR3 sequences; 25% are singletons and the top ten take around 0.78%. The sample taken for sequencing was naive CD8+ T cells from blood, with Jurkat cell RNA spiked in. Subset described: FACS-sorted CD8+CD4-CCR7+CD45RA+ naive T cells. The receptors come from a human donor in good health. Some libraries in this study had Jurkat cell RNA spiked in.

Ten or more counts support this clonotype. The V and J genes are TRBV7-2 and TRBJ2-3, with TRBD1 identical over 11 bases. Germline assignment: CDR1 SGHTA and CDR2 FQGNSA. This CDR3 has 16 amino acids. J was trimmed by 6 bases and V by 5 bases; bases with no gene match: 10. Here the CDR3 reads CASSPRGTGGLDTQYF. CDR3 DNA sequence: TGTGCCAGCAGCCCTAGAGGGACAGGGGGATTGGATACGCAGTATTTT. Together with reference TRBV7-2 and TRBJ2-3, the CDR3 gives the full variable domain: GAGVSQSPSNKVTEKGKDVELRCDPISGHTALYWYRQSLGQGLEFLIYFQGNSAPDKSGLPSDRFSAERTGGSVSTLTIQRTQQEDSAVYLCASSPRGTGGLDTQYFGPGTRLTVL.

This clonotype was counted ten times or more. V is TRBV7-9 and J is TRBJ1-6, with 9 nucleotides matching TRBD1. This CDR3 region has 15 residues. CDR1 and CDR2 (germline): SEHNR, FQNEAQ (reference sequence). The junction had 6 bases not matched to a gene; V was cut back by 5 bases and J by 7 bases. The CDR3 loop reads CASSPWTGANSPLHF. CDR3 nucleotide sequence: TGTGCCAGCAGCCCGTGGACAGGGGCAAATTCACCCCTCCACTTT.

In its sample, this clonotype was seen a few times. DNA of the CDR3: TGTGCCAGCAGTTACACGGCGGGAGGGCCGGTTCGGCAGTTGTACGAGCAGTACTTC. It is translated as CASSYTAGGPVRQLYEQYF. The chain carries TRBV6-2 or TRBV6-3 and TRBJ2-7, with 9 nucleotides matching TRBD2. CDR1 is MNHEY and CDR2 is SVGEGT in the germline V gene. The J segment lost 4 bases and the V segment lost 2 bases, leaving 18 bases of the junction unmatched. The CDR3 consists of 19 residues.

Note on this clonotype: It is likely a read error, because the conserved phenylalanine at the end of the CDR3 is missing. The V call is TRBV5-6, the J call TRBJ2-7, with a tentative D call TRBD1 (5 bases). The germline V gene has CDR1 SGHDT and CDR2 YYEEEE. The CDR3 loop spans 13 amino acids. V lost 1 base and J 3 bases, leaving 8 bases between the germline ends. CDR3 sequence reads: CASSLTGHYEQYL. The CDR3 coding sequence is TGTGCCAGCAGCTTGACAGGACACTACGAGCAGTACCTC.

In this sample, this clonotype turned up many times. The V gene is TRBV24-1, the J gene TRBJ2-2; D not resolved. V dropped 3 bases and J dropped 7 bases, with 5 bases sitting between them. The germline V gene has CDR1 KGHDR and CDR2 SFDVKD. The CDR3 has 12 amino acids. The CDR3 nucleotides read TGTGCCACCAGTGATATTATCGGGGAGCTGTTTTTT. Protein: CATSDIIGELFF.

This clonotype appeared a single time. This chain connects TRBV10-3 to TRBJ2-7; D remains ambiguous. The germline gives CDR1 ENHRY, CDR2 SYGVKD. CDR3 length: 11 residues. Trimming removed 4 bases from V and 3 bases from J, with 4 bases in between. CDR3 loop: CAISGNYEQYF. Here the CDR3 DNA reads TGTGCCATCAGTGGGAACTACGAGCAGTACTTC.

J is TRBJ1-1 and V is TRBV6-5, with D possibly being TRBD1 (6 bases). With 5 bases removed from V and 2 bases from J, the gap between germline ends came to 15 bases. CDR3 length: 15 residues. CDR1 MNHEY and CDR2 SVGAGI come from the germline V gene. The CDR3 bases are TGTGCCAGCAGTCCCTCGGGGGGGCCCAACACTGAAGCTTTCTTT. Residues: CASSPSGGPNTEAFF.

This clonotype has at least ten counts. This chain joins TRBV25-1 and TRBJ1-1; D uncertain. V was trimmed by 4 bases and J by 4 bases, leaving 10 bases between them. The CDR3 covers 13 residues. Germline-derived CDR1 and CDR2 are MGHDK and SYGVNS. The CDR3 sequence: CASSVSRSTEAFF. CDR3 nucleotide sequence: TGTGCCAGCAGTGTTTCCCGATCCACTGAAGCTTTCTTT.

On this clonotype: One base away lies a much larger clone, so this may be a sequencing read error. The conserved phenylalanine or tryptophan is not found at the CDR3 terminus, so this likely reflects a read error. The chain couples TRBV6-5 to TRBJ1-1; TRBD1 might be the D (6 bases). With 6 bases removed from V and 4 bases from J, the gap between germline ends came to 12 bases. Germline V gene data show CDR1 as MNHEY and CDR2 as SVGAGI. The CDR3 contains 13 residues. CDR3 amino acids: CASRPRGVTEAFL. CDR3 nucleotides: TGTGCCAGCAGGCCCAGGGGAGTCACTGAAGCTTTCCTT.

This clonotype was counted at least ten times. The V call is TRBV12-3 or TRBV12-4, the J call TRBJ1-4, with D perhaps matching TRBD1 (5 bases). This CDR3 spans 13 amino acids. V was trimmed by 3 bases and J by 6 bases, leaving 8 bases between them. CDR3 coding DNA: TGTGCCAGCAGTTTCGGGGGGGATGAAAAACTGTTTTTT. Protein product: CASSFGGDEKLFF.

This clonotype was found many times. This rearrangement joins TRBV20-1 to TRBJ1-3; D perhaps matches TRBD1 (6 bases). V lost 6 bases, J lost 4 bases, and 13 bases lay in between. CDR3 size: 13 residues. Germline V lookup: CDR1 DFQATT, CDR2 SNEGSKA (reference sequence). The DNA for the CDR3 is TGCAGTGCCGACACAGGGAGCGGAAACACCATATATTTT. Its translation is CSADTGSGNTIYF.